A single sample gave rise to the 2 T cell receptor beta chains below, sequenced in a study of blood T cell repertoires in COVID-19. This table comes from immunoSEQ multiplex PCR, and its TCRdb copy is limited to in-frame clones, with some not included. The sample has approximately 290,000 clones, around 85% seen once. The sequencing input was PBMCs or T cells enriched from blood (not recorded which). The source of these receptors is a woman in her 30s who had recovered from COVID-19.

This clone was observed once. This chain uses TRBV4-1 with TRBJ1-4, with TRBD1 as a possible D gene (6 bases). The CDR3 spans 12 residues. V was clipped by 4 bases and J by 15 bases, with 15 bases between them. Germline CDR1 is MGHRA and CDR2 is YSYEKL. The CDR3 sequence is CASSLSGTILFF. The CDR3 bases are TGCGCCAGCAGCCTATCCGGGACAATTTTGTTTTTT.

Only one count was recorded for this clone. The V and J genes are TRBV6-5 and TRBJ1-2; D is ambiguous. V dropped 2 bases and J dropped 1 base, with 14 bases sitting between them. The CDR3 is made up of 16 amino acids. Germline V gene data show CDR1 as MNHEY and CDR2 as SVGAGI. The CDR3 region has the DNA TGTGCCAGCAGTTACAAAGCGGACGCTTATAACTATGGCTACACCTTC. It specifies CASSYKADAYNYGYTF.